This entry lists 32 T cell receptor beta chains sequenced from one sample in a study of regulatory T cells in long-lasting Graves disease. Investigators prepared the TCR beta libraries by applying iRepertoire HTBI primers and Arm-PCR of CDR3 regions. TCRdb processed the multiplex PCR reads anew with MiXCR; each CDR3 protein has one entry. The sample includes 530,000 or so distinct CDR3 sequences, less than 15% of them seen just once. Time point meaning: newly diagnosed GD, antithyroid drugs for less than 3 months. TCR sequences were obtained from RNA taken from PBMCs. These data are also associated with another study on T cells in Graves' hyperthyroidism and ophthalmopathy.

Material: peripheral blood mononuclear cells (PBMCs), obtained at new diagnosis, from a patient treated with antithyroid drugs. The origin of the receptors is a man younger than 45 with Graves disease.

V is TRBV6-1 and J is TRBJ2-7, with D possibly TRBD1 on 5 matching bases. Germline CDR1 and CDR2: MNHNS and SASEGT. V was clipped by 2 bases and J by 1 base, with 12 bases between them. The CDR3 is 15 residues long. This chain's CDR3 is CASSESWGGSYEQYF. In DNA form, the CDR3 reads TGTGCCAGCAGTGAATCCTGGGGCGGTTCCTACGAGCAGTACTTC.

Note on this clonotype: At one boundary the junction diverges from the germline segment, which might be a read error. The chain carries TRBV7-7 and TRBJ2-1; 9 bases agree with TRBD1. The CDR3 runs 13 residues. The germline V gene has CDR1 SSHAT and CDR2 FNYEAQ (reference sequence). This CDR3 reads CASSVDRGDEQFF. Written as DNA, the CDR3 is TGTGCTAGCAGCGTCGACAGGGGGGATGAGCAGTTCTTC.

This clonotype was found a few times. The chain couples TRBV29-1 to TRBJ2-7; TRBD2 might be the D (5 bases). This CDR3 contains 11 residues. V was trimmed by 6 bases and J by 2 bases, leaving 8 bases between them. Germline V gene lookup returns CDR1 SQVTM and CDR2 ANQGSEA. The CDR3 here is CSVQRAYEQYF. CDR3 in DNA: TGCAGCGTCCAGAGGGCCTACGAGCAGTACTTC.

This clonotype showed up just a few times. The germline gene is not matched at one end of the junction; a read error may be the cause. The V and J genes are TRBV11-2 and TRBJ1-1, with a possible D match to TRBD1 (6 bases). Germline V gives CDR1 SGHAT, CDR2 FQNNGV. CDR3 length equals 14 residues. CDR3 amino acids: CASLRGGVSTEALF. CDR3 coding DNA: TGTGCCAGCCTGAGGGGGGGGGTTTCGACTGAAGCTCTCTTT.

This clonotype was detected many times. The chain links TRBV18 to TRBJ1-2; D is perhaps TRBD1 (6 bases). Germline assignment: CDR1 KGHSH and CDR2 LQKENI. Trimming left V 3 bases short and J 6 bases short, with 8 bases between. There are 12 residues in the CDR3. Written as DNA, the CDR3 is TGTGCCAGCTCACCGCCAGGGGATGGCTACACCTTC. It encodes CASSPPGDGYTF.

This clonotype was detected many times. The chain uses TRBV6-1 and TRBJ2-2; 9 bases fit TRBD1. Trimming removed 6 bases from V and 5 bases from J; junction bases left unmatched: 7. The CDR3 has 15 residues. The germline CDR1 and CDR2 sequences are MNHNS and SASEGT. The CDR3 region has the DNA TGTGCCAGCAGACCCGGGACAGGGAAAACCGGGGAGCTGTTTTTT. It codes for CASRPGTGKTGELFF.

This clonotype was observed at least ten times. The chain uses TRBV28 and TRBJ2-5; 8 bases agree with TRBD2. V shed 6 bases and J 2 bases; nucleotides not matched to a gene: 11. Germline CDR1 is MDHEN and CDR2 is SYDVKM. CDR3 length equals 16 residues. CDR3 bases: TGTGCCAGCAGGCGGGAGGACACCCTCGAACAAGAGACCCAGTACTTC. Translation gives CASRREDTLEQETQYF.

The V gene is TRBV6-1, the J gene TRBJ1-2; 7 bases are shared with TRBD1. Germline-derived CDR1 and CDR2 are MNHNS and SASEGT. The CDR3 contains 13 residues. V was clipped by 6 bases and J by 5 bases; unmatched bases: 6. This CDR3 reads CASRLDRVYGYTF. In DNA, the CDR3 is TGTGCCAGCAGACTCGACAGGGTTTATGGCTACACCTTC.

There are many counts of this clonotype. The rearrangement joins TRBV6-2 or TRBV6-3 to TRBJ2-1; 7 nucleotides align to TRBD2. This CDR3 is built from 17 residues. V shed 2 bases, J shed 9 bases, and the junction held 16 bases outside the gene matches. Germline V gene lookup returns CDR1 MNHEY and CDR2 SVGEGT. Here the CDR3 DNA reads TGTGCCAGCAGTTACCTCCCTTGGCGGGAGCTATCGGGTGAGCAGTTCTTC. This sequence encodes CASSYLPWRELSGEQFF.

This clonotype was recorded many times. This sequence joins TRBV20-1 and TRBJ2-1, with 13 bases identical to TRBD2. This CDR3 has 15 residues. Germline V gene data show CDR1 as DFQATT and CDR2 as SNEGSKA (reference sequence). The J segment lost 9 bases and the V segment lost 3 bases, leaving 8 bases of the junction unmatched. The CDR3 DNA reads as TGCAGTGCTAGGGCCGGACTAGCGGGAGTAGTTGAGCAGTTCTTC. Translated, it gives CSARAGLAGVVEQFF.

In this sample, this clonotype turned up many times. The rearrangement uses TRBV29-1 and TRBJ1-1; D gene unclear. Trimming removed 7 bases at V and 0 bases at J, with 12 bases between. Germline-derived CDR1 and CDR2 are SQVTM and ANQGSEA. The CDR3 is 13 residues long. The CDR3: CSGVRRVNTEAFF. CDR3 bases: TGCAGCGGGGTCCGGAGGGTGAACACTGAAGCTTTCTTT.

This clonotype was observed a few times. J is TRBJ2-7 and V is TRBV28, with TRBD1 as a possible D gene (5 bases). V was shortened by 6 bases and J by 6 bases, with 12 bases between the two germline ends. CDR3 length equals 12 residues. CDR1 is MDHEN, CDR2 SYDVKM, per germline. CDR3 residues: CASRSSGPEQYF. As DNA, the CDR3 is TGTGCCAGCAGGAGTTCAGGGCCCGAGCAGTACTTC.

The chain has TRBV4-1 and TRBJ1-5, with D unclear. CDR3 length equals 12 residues. V lost 0 bases and J lost 7, with 4 bases in between. Germline V gene lookup returns CDR1 MGHRA and CDR2 YSYEKL. The CDR3 spells CASSQEGQPQHF. DNA of the CDR3: TGCGCCAGCAGCCAAGAGGGGCAGCCCCAGCATTTT.

This clonotype was observed a few times. V gene TRBV29-1 combines with J gene TRBJ2-1; 9 bases agree with TRBD2. CDR1 is SQVTM, CDR2 ANQGSEA, per germline. With V trimmed by 8 bases and J by 2 bases, 34 bases remained unmatched. This CDR3 comprises 23 residues. This CDR3 is CSPGGLLSRVMKREDGTYNEQFF. CDR3 bases: TGCAGCCCCGGAGGTCTCCTGTCCAGGGTAATGAAGCGGGAGGACGGCACCTACAATGAGCAGTTCTTC.

This clonotype was counted ten times or more. The V and J genes are TRBV10-1 and TRBJ1-1, with 8 bases identical to TRBD1. Trimming removed 7 bases from V and 3 bases from J; junction bases left unmatched: 7. Germline values: CDR1 WNHNN, CDR2 SYGVQD (reference sequence). CDR3 length equals 14 residues. Written as DNA, the CDR3 is TGCGCCAGCACCCCAGGGGGCACGGACACTGAAGCTTTCTTT. Amino acid sequence: CASTPGGTDTEAFF.

The table lists this clonotype with many counts. J is TRBJ1-1 and V is TRBV6-1, with D maybe TRBD1 (6 bases). Germline V gene data show CDR1 as MNHNS and CDR2 as SASEGT. This CDR3 has 13 amino acids. V was pared by 8 bases and J by 5 bases, with 15 bases between. This CDR3 is CASLLQGTTEAFF. The CDR3 nucleotides are TGTGCCAGCCTACTACAGGGTACGACTGAAGCTTTCTTT.

With regard to this clonotype: Since a much larger clone is just one base distant, this may be a read error. No conserved phenylalanine or tryptophan ends this CDR3, so it is likely a read error. The V and J genes are TRBV24-1 and TRBJ2-5; TRBD1 is a possible D gene (6 bases). From germline, CDR1 is KGHDR and CDR2 SFDVKD. CDR3 size: 15 residues. With 5 bases removed from V and 1 base from J, the gap between germline ends came to 13 bases. CDR3 loop: CATSVRDTPQETQYL. The CDR3 DNA reads TGTGCCACCAGTGTACGGGACACACCCCAAGAGACCCAGTACCTC.

The rearrangement links TRBV30 to TRBJ2-1, with 7 positions matching TRBD2. The germline CDR1 and CDR2 sequences are GTSNPN and SVGIG (reference sequence). This CDR3 region has 15 residues. J gave up 3 bases and V 5 bases, and 10 bases lay outside the gene matches. The CDR3 DNA reads TGTGCCTGGTCCCGAACGAGCGGGATCTACAATGAGCAGTTCTTC. As protein: CAWSRTSGIYNEQFF.

This clonotype was seen repeatedly, ten times or more. The J gene is TRBJ2-3, the V gene TRBV12-5, with 9 bases that match TRBD2. In germline, CDR1 is LGHNT, CDR2 FRNRAP. This CDR3 is built from 17 residues. The trim removed 2 bases at V and 4 bases at J, leaving 10 bases unmatched. The CDR3: CASGLPRSSGMADTQYF. DNA for the CDR3: TGTGCTAGTGGTTTGCCCCGGTCTAGCGGGATGGCAGATACGCAGTATTTT.

This clonotype was counted many times. The genes are TRBV7-9 and TRBJ1-1, with a weak D call TRBD1 (5 bases). Germline values: CDR1 SEHNR, CDR2 FQNEAQ (reference sequence). The CDR3 extends over 14 amino acids. The V and J ends lost 2 bases and 0 bases respectively, with 7 bases between them. CDR3: CASSLQGLNTEAFF. The CDR3 DNA follows: TGTGCCAGCAGCTTACAGGGCCTGAACACTGAAGCTTTCTTT.

CDR3 in amino acids: CASTAPGSPTGAGTF. The CDR3 nucleotides are TGTGCCAGTACTGCCCCTGGCTCACCAACAGGGGCCGGGACCTTC. The chain combines TRBV19 with TRBJ1-2, with 7 positions matching TRBD1. The CDR3 consists of 15 residues. The germline V gene encodes CDR1 LNHDA and CDR2 SQIVND (reference sequence). The V and J ends lost 7 bases and 14 bases, in that order; junction bases with no gene match: 22.

This clonotype was seen at least ten times. The limits of the CDR3 on the DNA are not certain, so only TCRdb's listed CDR3 is given. This sequence joins TRBV20-1 and TRBJ2-7; the table's D call TRBD2 went unverified against the DNA. CDR1 is DFQATT and CDR2 is SNEGSKA in the germline V gene (reference sequence). The CDR3 is 16 residues long, counting both termini. The CDR3 sequence: CSTSGLAGANSYEQYF.

This clonotype was seen many times. The chain is built from TRBV3-1 and TRBJ2-7, with TRBD2 matching over 7 bases. The CDR3 spans 18 residues. With 0 bases clipped from V and 3 bases from J, the junction kept 14 bases outside the gene matches. CDR1 is LGHDT, CDR2 YNNKEL, per germline (reference sequence). The CDR3 spells CASSQDGDGGSFVYEQYF. As DNA, the CDR3 is TGTGCCAGCAGCCAAGATGGGGATGGCGGGAGTTTCGTCTACGAGCAGTACTTC.

This clonotype was recorded many times. This chain uses TRBV2 with TRBJ2-2; perhaps TRBD1 as D (6 bases). CDR1 SNHLY and CDR2 FYNNEI come from the germline V gene. The CDR3 runs 16 residues. Deletions cut 6 bases from V and 0 bases from J, with 14 bases between. In DNA, the CDR3 is TGTGCCAGCAGCGCCGACAGGTTCGCGAACACCGGGGAGCTGTTTTTT. Translating gives CASSADRFANTGELFF.

The chain links TRBV12-3 or TRBV12-4 to TRBJ1-2, with 7 bases fitting TRBD1. V shed 2 bases and J 5 bases; nucleotides not matched to a gene: 8. CDR3 length: 15 residues. CDR3 nucleotide sequence: TGTGCCAGCAGTTTACCGAGACAGGGTCTTTATGGCTACACCTTC. This sequence encodes CASSLPRQGLYGYTF.

This clonotype has more than one count but fewer than ten. The J gene is TRBJ2-1, the V gene TRBV5-1; D is undetermined. The CDR3 runs 13 residues. V was trimmed by 4 bases and J by 5 bases, leaving 10 bases between them. Germline V gives CDR1 SGHRS, CDR2 YFSETQ. CDR3 DNA sequence: TGCGCCAGCAGCCCCCGAAAGCACAATGAGCAGTTCTTC. Translation gives CASSPRKHNEQFF. The full variable domain, completed using reference TRBV5-1 and TRBJ2-1, is KAGVTQTPRYLIKTRGQQVTLSCSPISGHRSVSWYQQTPGQGLQFLFEYFSETQRNKGNFPGRFSGRQFSNSRSEMNVSTLELGDSALYLCASSPRKHNEQFFGPGTRLTVL.

This clonotype was detected ten times or more. V is TRBV24-1 and J is TRBJ1-2; D perhaps matches TRBD1 (5 bases). With 2 bases removed from V and 8 bases from J, the gap between germline ends came to 14 bases. Germline CDR1 reads KGHDR; CDR2 reads SFDVKD. This CDR3 has 14 residues. The CDR3 is CATSDSGTVRGYTF. The CDR3, as DNA: TGTGCCACCAGTGATTCGGGGACTGTTCGAGGCTACACCTTC.

This clonotype was seen repeatedly, ten times or more. The V gene is TRBV6-9, the J gene TRBJ2-2; 15 bases are shared with TRBD2. V trimming: 4 bases; J trimming: 2 bases; junction bases outside the gene matches: 8. CDR1 MNHGY and CDR2 SVAAGI come from the germline V gene. This CDR3 has 19 amino acids. CDR3: CASSSPPGLAGGNTGELFF. The CDR3 coding sequence is TGTGCCAGCAGTTCCCCCCCGGGACTAGCGGGAGGCAACACCGGGGAGCTGTTTTTT.

A few counts support this clonotype. The CDR3 here is CASSFDGFGVVQYF. In nucleotides, the CDR3 is TGTGCCAGCAGCTTTGACGGATTCGGTGTCGTGCAGTACTTC. The V call is TRBV11-2, the J call TRBJ2-7; no definite D call. CDR3 length: 14 amino acids. Trimming removed 3 bases from V and 9 bases from J, with 18 bases in between. Germline lookup yields CDR1 SGHAT and CDR2 FQNNGV.

This clonotype has ten or more counts. V is TRBV3-1 and J is TRBJ2-1, with 11 bases aligning to TRBD2. The J segment lost 7 bases and the V segment lost 2 bases, leaving 7 bases of the junction unmatched. The CDR3 totals 16 residues. The germline V gene encodes CDR1 LGHDT and CDR2 YNNKEL (reference sequence). The DNA of the CDR3 is TGTGCCAGCAGCCAATTTGGGACTAGCGGTTCAAATGAGCAGTTCTTC. It specifies CASSQFGTSGSNEQFF.

The sample holds many counts of this clonotype. The V call is TRBV7-3, the J call TRBJ1-5; no clear D gene. Germline V gives CDR1 SGHTA, CDR2 FQGTGA. The V gene lost 1 base and the J gene lost 3 bases, with 4 bases spanning the gap. The CDR3 length is 13 residues. The CDR3 sequence is CASSLSLNQPQHF. The CDR3 nucleotides are TGTGCCAGCAGCTTAAGCCTCAATCAGCCCCAGCATTTT.

This clonotype was counted a few times. The DNA of the CDR3 is TGTGCCAGTAGTATCGAGGGAGTGAACACCGGGGAGCTGTTTTTT. Translation: CASSIEGVNTGELFF. The chain employs TRBV19 and TRBJ2-2; a weak D match, TRBD2 (5 bases). Germline V gene data show CDR1 as LNHDA and CDR2 as SQIVND (reference sequence). The CDR3 has 15 amino acids. The germline V and J ends were trimmed by 3 bases and 1 base, with 9 bases remaining between them.